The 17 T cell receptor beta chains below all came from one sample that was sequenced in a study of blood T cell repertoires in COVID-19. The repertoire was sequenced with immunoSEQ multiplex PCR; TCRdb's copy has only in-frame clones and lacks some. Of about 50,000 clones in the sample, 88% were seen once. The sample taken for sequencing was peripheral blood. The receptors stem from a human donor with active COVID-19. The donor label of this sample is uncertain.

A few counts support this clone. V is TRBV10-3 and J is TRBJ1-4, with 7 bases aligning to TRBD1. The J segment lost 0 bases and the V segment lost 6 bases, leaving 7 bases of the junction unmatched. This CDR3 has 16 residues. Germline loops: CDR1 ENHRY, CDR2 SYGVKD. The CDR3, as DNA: TGTGCCATCAGCGCCGGGACAGATGCAACTAATGAAAAACTGTTTTTT. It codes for CAISAGTDATNEKLFF.

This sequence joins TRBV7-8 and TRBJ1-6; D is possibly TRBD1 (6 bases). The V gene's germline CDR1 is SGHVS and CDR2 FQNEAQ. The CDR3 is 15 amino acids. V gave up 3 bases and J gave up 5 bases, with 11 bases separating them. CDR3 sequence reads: CASSLRTVDNSPLHF. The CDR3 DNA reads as TGTGCCAGCAGCTTGCGGACAGTTGATAATTCACCCCTCCACTTT.

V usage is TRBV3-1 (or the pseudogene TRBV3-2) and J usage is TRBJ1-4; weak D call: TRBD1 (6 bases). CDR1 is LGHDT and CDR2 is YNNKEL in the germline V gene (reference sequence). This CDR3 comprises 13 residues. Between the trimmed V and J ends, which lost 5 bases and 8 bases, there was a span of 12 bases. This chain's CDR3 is CASSSGAGEKLFF. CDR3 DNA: TGTGCCAGCAGCTCAGGGGCAGGAGAAAAACTGTTTTTT.

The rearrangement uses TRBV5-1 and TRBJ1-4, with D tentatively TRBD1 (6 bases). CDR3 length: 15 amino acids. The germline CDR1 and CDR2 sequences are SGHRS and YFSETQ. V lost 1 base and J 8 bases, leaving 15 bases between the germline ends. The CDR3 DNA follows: TGCGCCAGCAGCTTGAACACAGGGTTCGGGGAAAAACTGTTTTTT. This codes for CASSLNTGFGEKLFF.

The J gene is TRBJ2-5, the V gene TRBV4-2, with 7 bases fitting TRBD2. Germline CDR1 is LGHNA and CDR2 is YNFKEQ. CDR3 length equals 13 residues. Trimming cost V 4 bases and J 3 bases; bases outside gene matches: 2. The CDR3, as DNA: TGTGCCAGCAGCCCAACTAGCGAAGAGACCCAGTACTTC. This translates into CASSPTSEETQYF.

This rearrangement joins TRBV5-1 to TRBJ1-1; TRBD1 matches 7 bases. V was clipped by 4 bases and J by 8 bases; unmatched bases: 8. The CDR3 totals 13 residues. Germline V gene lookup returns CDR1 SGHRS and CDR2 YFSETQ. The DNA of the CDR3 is TGCGCCAGCAGCCGTAGTGCGGACAGGGAAGCTTTCTTT. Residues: CASSRSADREAFF. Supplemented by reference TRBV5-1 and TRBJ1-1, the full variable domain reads KAGVTQTPRYLIKTRGQQVTLSCSPISGHRSVSWYQQTPGQGLQFLFEYFSETQRNKGNFPGRFSGRQFSNSRSEMNVSTLELGDSALYLCASSRSADREAFFGQGTRLTVV.

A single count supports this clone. The CDR3 sequence is CASSFLRRDRGTMNTEAFF. CDR3 coding DNA: TGTGCCAGCAGCTTCCTGCGCCGGGACAGGGGCACAATGAACACTGAAGCTTTCTTT. The V call is TRBV7-8, the J call TRBJ1-1; 10 bases agree with TRBD1. The V gene end was trimmed by 3 bases and the J gene end by 0 bases; junction bases not matched to a gene: 13. The germline CDR1 and CDR2 sequences are SGHVS and FQNEAQ. This CDR3 comprises 19 residues.

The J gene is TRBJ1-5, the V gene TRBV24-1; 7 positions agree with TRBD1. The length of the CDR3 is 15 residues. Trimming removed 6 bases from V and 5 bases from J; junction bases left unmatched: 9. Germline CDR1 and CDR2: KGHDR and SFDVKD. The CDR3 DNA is TGTGCCACCAGTCCCGCCGCCCAGGGGGATCAGCCCCAGCATTTT. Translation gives CATSPAAQGDQPQHF.

CDR3 sequence (DNA): TGCGCCAGCAGCCCATACTCCCTAGCGGGAGGGGACACCGGGGAGCTGTTTTTT. Translation: CASSPYSLAGGDTGELFF. The chain combines TRBV4-1 with TRBJ2-2; 12 bases map to TRBD2. The germline V gene encodes CDR1 MGHRA and CDR2 YSYEKL. The CDR3 contains 18 residues. The ends lost 4 bases at V and 3 bases at J; junction bases unmatched: 9.

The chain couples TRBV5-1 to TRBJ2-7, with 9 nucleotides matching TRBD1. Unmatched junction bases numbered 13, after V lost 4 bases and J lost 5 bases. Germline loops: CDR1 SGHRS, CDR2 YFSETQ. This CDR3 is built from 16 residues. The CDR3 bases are TGCGCCAGCAGCCGGACAGGGGAGGTCGGGGCGGACGAGCAGTACTTC. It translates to CASSRTGEVGADEQYF.

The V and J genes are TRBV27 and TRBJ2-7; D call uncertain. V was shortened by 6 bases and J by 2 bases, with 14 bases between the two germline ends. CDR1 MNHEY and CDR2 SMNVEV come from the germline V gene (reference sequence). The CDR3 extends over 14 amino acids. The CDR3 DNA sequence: TGTGCCAGCAGCAATTTGCTTAGCCCCTACGAGCAGTACTTC. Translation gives CASSNLLSPYEQYF.

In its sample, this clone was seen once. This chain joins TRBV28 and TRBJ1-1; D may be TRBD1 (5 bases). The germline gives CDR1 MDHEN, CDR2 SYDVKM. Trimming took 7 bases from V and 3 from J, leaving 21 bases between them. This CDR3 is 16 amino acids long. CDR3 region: CASTRGGGVRYTEAFF. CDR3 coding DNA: TGTGCCAGCACCCGGGGGGGTGGCGTGAGGTACACTGAAGCTTTCTTT. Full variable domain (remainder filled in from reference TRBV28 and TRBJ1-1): DVKVTQSSRYLVKRTGEKVFLECVQDMDHENMFWYRQDPGLGLRLIYFSYDVKMKEKGDIPEGYSVSREKKERFSLILESASTNQTSMYLCASTRGGGVRYTEAFFGQGTRLTVV.

CDR3 coding DNA: TGTGCCAGCAGGACTCCAGGGGGCGCGTATGGCTACACCTTC. Its protein product is CASRTPGGAYGYTF. This rearrangement joins TRBV28 to TRBJ1-2; 8 positions agree with TRBD1. Germline V gene lookup returns CDR1 MDHEN and CDR2 SYDVKM. V was clipped by 6 bases and J by 5 bases; unmatched bases: 8. The CDR3 has 14 residues.

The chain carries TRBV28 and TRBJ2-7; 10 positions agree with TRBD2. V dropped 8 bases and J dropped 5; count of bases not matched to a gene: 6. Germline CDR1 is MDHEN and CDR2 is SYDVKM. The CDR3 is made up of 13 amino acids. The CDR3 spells CASQSSGSHEQYF. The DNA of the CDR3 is TGTGCCAGCCAATCTAGCGGGAGCCACGAGCAGTACTTC.

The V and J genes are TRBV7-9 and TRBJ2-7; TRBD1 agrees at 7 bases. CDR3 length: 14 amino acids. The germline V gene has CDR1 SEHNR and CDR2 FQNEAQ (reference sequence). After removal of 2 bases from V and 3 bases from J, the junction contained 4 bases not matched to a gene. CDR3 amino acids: CASSLTGVNYEQYF. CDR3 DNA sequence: TGTGCCAGCAGCTTAACAGGGGTGAACTACGAGCAGTACTTC. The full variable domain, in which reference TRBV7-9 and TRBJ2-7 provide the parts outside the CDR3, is DTGVSQNPRHKITKRGQNVTFRCDPISEHNRLYWYRQTLGQGPEFLTYFQNEAQLEKSRLLSDRFSAERPKGSFSTLEIQRTEQGDSAMYLCASSLTGVNYEQYFGPGTRLTVT.

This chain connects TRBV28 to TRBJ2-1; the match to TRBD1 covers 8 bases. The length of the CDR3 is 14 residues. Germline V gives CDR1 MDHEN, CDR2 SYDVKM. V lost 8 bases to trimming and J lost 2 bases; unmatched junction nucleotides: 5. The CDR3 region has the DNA TGTGCCAGCGTACCGGGACAGGCCTACAATGAGCAGTTCTTC. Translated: CASVPGQAYNEQFF.

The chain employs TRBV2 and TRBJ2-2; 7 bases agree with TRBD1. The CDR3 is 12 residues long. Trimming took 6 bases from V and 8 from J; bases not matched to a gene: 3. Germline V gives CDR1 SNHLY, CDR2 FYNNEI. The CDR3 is CASRVTGGELFF. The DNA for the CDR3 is TGTGCCAGCAGGGTGACAGGGGGGGAGCTGTTTTTT. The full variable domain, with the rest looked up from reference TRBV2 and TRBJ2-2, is EPEVTQTPSHQVTQMGQEVILRCVPISNHLYFYWYRQILGQKVEFLVSFYNNEISEKSEIFDDQFSVERPDGSNFTLKIRSTKLEDSAMYFCASRVTGGELFFGEGSRLTVL.